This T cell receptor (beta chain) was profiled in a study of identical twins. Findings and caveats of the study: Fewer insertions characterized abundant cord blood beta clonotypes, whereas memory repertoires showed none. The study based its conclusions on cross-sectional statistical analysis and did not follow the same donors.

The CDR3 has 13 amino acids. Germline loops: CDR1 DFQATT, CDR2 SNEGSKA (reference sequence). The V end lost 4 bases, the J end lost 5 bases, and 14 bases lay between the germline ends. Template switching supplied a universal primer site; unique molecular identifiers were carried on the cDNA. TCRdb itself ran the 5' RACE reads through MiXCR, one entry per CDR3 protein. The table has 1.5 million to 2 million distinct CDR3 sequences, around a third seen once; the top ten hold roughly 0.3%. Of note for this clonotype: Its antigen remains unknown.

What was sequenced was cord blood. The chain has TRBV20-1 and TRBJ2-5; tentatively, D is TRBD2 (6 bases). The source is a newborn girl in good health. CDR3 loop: CSAIYGSLETQYF. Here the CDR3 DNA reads TGCAGTGCTATTTACGGGAGTTTGGAGACCCAGTACTTC.